Described below is a single T cell receptor beta chain sequence and its context. This entry belongs to a study of blood T cell repertoires in COVID-19. The ends lost 0 bases at V and 6 bases at J; junction bases unmatched: 6. Germline V gene sequence: CDR1 SGHRS, CDR2 YFSETQ. The length of the CDR3 is 16 residues. The assay was immunoSEQ multiplex PCR, and TCRdb's table has in-frame clones only and misses some. The data hold under 250,000 clones, with 81% observed a single time. The TCR sequence derives from a woman aged 50 to 65 with acute COVID-19. The specimen sequenced was PBMCs or T cells enriched from blood (not recorded which). The chain joins TRBV5-1 to TRBJ1-2; 12 positions match TRBD1. CDR3: CASSLAKGQGANGYTF. The CDR3 DNA follows: TGCGCCAGCAGCTTGGCCAAGGGACAGGGGGCGAATGGCTACACCTTC.